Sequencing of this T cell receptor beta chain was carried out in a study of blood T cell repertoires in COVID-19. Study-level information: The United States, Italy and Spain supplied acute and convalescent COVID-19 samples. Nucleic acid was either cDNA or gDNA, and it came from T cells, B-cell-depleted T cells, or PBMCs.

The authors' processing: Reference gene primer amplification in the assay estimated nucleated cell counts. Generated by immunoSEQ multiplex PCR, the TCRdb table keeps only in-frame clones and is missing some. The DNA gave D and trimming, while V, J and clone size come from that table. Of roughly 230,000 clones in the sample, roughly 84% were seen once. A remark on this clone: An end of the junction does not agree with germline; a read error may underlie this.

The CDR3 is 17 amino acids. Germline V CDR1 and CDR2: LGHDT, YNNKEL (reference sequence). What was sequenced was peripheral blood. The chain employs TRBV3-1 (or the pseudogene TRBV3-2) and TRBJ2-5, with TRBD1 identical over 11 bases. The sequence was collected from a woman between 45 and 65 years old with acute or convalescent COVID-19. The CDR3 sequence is CASIQSDRGLVLGTQYF. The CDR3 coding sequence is TGTGCCAGCATCCAATCGGACAGGGGGCTCGTTCTGGGGACCCAGTACTTC.